Shown below are 14 T cell receptor beta chains from a single sample sequenced in a study of shared clonotypes between healthy human individuals. Method: immunoSEQ multiplex PCR; TCRdb's copy keeps in-frame clones and lacks some. This table has about 1.5 million clones, more than 95% appearing once. The sample comprised naive CD4+ T cells sorted from blood. As to subset: CD45RA+ positively selected. Receptor source: a man aged 30-40 years in good health.

The V and J genes are TRBV27 and TRBJ2-7; 7 bases are shared with TRBD2. With 3 bases clipped from V and 7 bases from J, the junction kept 9 bases outside the gene matches. The CDR3 is 14 amino acids. The germline V gene has CDR1 MNHEY and CDR2 SMNVEV (reference sequence). This CDR3 reads CASSFLLGGAEQYF. The CDR3, as DNA: TGTGCCAGCAGTTTCCTGTTGGGAGGGGCAGAGCAGTACTTC.

This clone was seen just once. The chain links TRBV28 to TRBJ1-5, with 7 bases fitting TRBD1. Germline CDR1 reads MDHEN; CDR2 reads SYDVKM. V dropped 5 bases and J dropped 4; count of bases not matched to a gene: 20. The CDR3 sequence is 19 residues long. CDR3 in amino acids: CASSPYPLARDRSNQPQHF. The CDR3, as DNA: TGTGCCAGCAGTCCCTACCCATTGGCCCGGGACAGAAGTAATCAGCCCCAGCATTTT.

V gene TRBV5-1 combines with J gene TRBJ2-1, with D perhaps matching TRBD1 (6 bases). The CDR3 runs to 16 residues. Looked up from germline, CDR1 is SGHRS and CDR2 is YFSETQ. The germline V and J ends were trimmed by 0 bases and 0 bases, with 10 bases remaining between them. Here the CDR3 reads CASSLGQASSYNEQFF. CDR3 in DNA: TGCGCCAGCAGCTTGGGACAGGCAAGCTCCTACAATGAGCAGTTCTTC. The complete variable domain, with remaining parts taken from reference TRBV5-1 and TRBJ2-1, reads KAGVTQTPRYLIKTRGQQVTLSCSPISGHRSVSWYQQTPGQGLQFLFEYFSETQRNKGNFPGRFSGRQFSNSRSEMNVSTLELGDSALYLCASSLGQASSYNEQFFGPGTRLTVL.

J is TRBJ2-7 and V is TRBV6-1; possible D gene TRBD1, 5 bases. The CDR3 extends over 15 amino acids. The germline CDR1 and CDR2 sequences are MNHNS and SASEGT. The ends were cut back, 0 bases at V and 4 bases at J, with 13 bases in the middle. The CDR3 region has the DNA TGTGCCAGCAGTGAAGCGCCAAAGACAGATTACGAGCAGTACTTC. This codes for CASSEAPKTDYEQYF.

The gene calls are TRBV4-1 and TRBJ1-2; D is undetermined. The CDR3 has 12 amino acids. V dropped 0 bases and J dropped 3 bases, with 2 bases sitting between them. Germline assignment: CDR1 MGHRA and CDR2 YSYEKL. The CDR3 DNA reads TGCGCCAGCAGCCAAGACTACTATGGCTACACCTTC. Translating it yields CASSQDYYGYTF.

This clone occurred once. This rearrangement joins TRBV28 to TRBJ2-7; D call uncertain. V lost 7 bases and J 0 bases, leaving 10 bases between the germline ends. The length of the CDR3 is 13 residues. Germline V CDR1 and CDR2: MDHEN, SYDVKM. CDR3 sequence reads: CASISLSSYEQYF. The CDR3 DNA is TGTGCCAGCATCAGCTTGAGCTCCTACGAGCAGTACTTC.

This chain uses TRBV28 with TRBJ1-1, with unresolved D. Germline loops: CDR1 MDHEN, CDR2 SYDVKM. The CDR3 has 13 residues. CDR3 in DNA: TGTGCTATAGCCGTTGACCCAAGCACTGAAGCTTTCTTT. Residues: CAIAVDPSTEAFF. The full variable domain, completed using reference TRBV28 and TRBJ1-1, is DVKVTQSSRYLVKRTGEKVFLECVQDMDHENMFWYRQDPGLGLRLIYFSYDVKMKEKGDIPEGYSVSREKKERFSLILESASTNQTSMYLCAIAVDPSTEAFFGQGTRLTVV.

The chain is built from TRBV7-9 and TRBJ1-2, with 12 bases lining up with TRBD1. Per the germline V gene, CDR1 is SEHNR and CDR2 is FQNEAQ (reference sequence). The CDR3 contains 19 residues. The ends lost 0 bases at V and 4 bases at J; junction bases unmatched: 12. CDR3 nucleotides: TGTGCCAGCAGCTTAGCCTCCGGGACAGGGGGCCTCATCGTCTATGGCTACACCTTC. Its protein product is CASSLASGTGGLIVYGYTF.

This chain connects TRBV5-1 to TRBJ2-7, with D maybe TRBD2 (6 bases). CDR1 SGHRS and CDR2 YFSETQ come from the germline V gene. CDR3 length: 16 residues. Trimming removed 3 bases from V and 0 bases from J, with 16 bases in between. CDR3 coding DNA: TGCGCCAGCAGCTGGGAGGCGGGTCGAAGCTCCTACGAGCAGTACTTC. Amino acid sequence: CASSWEAGRSSYEQYF.

The CDR3 here is CASSPLPREHWTQYF. As DNA, the CDR3 is TGTGCCAGCTCACCATTGCCGCGGGAACATTGGACCCAGTACTTC. The chain employs TRBV18 and TRBJ2-5; maybe TRBD2 (6 bases). Germline CDR1 is KGHSH and CDR2 is LQKENI. V was trimmed by 2 bases and J by 7 bases, leaving 17 bases between them. This CDR3 contains 15 residues.

V and J are TRBV5-4 and TRBJ2-3, with TRBD2 as a possible D gene (6 bases). Germline V gives CDR1 SGHNT, CDR2 YYREEE (reference sequence). This CDR3 contains 16 residues. Trimming stripped 0 bases from V and 1 base from J, with 12 bases between. The CDR3 DNA follows: TGTGCCAGCAGCTTGGCCCAGGCTAGCGGCACAGATACGCAGTATTTT. It encodes CASSLAQASGTDTQYF.

The CDR3 nucleotides read TGCGCCAGCAGCCCCTCGACTAGCGCCGATGAGCAGTTCTTC. Translation gives CASSPSTSADEQFF. The chain combines TRBV5-1 with TRBJ2-1, with TRBD2 matching 8 bases. This CDR3 is 14 amino acids long. Trimming cost V 4 bases and J 8 bases; bases outside gene matches: 8. Germline V gene lookup returns CDR1 SGHRS and CDR2 YFSETQ.

The chain combines TRBV5-6 with TRBJ2-4; D remains ambiguous. Germline CDR1 and CDR2: SGHDT and YYEEEE. The CDR3 is 12 residues long. V was cut by 6 bases and J by 12 bases, with 16 bases left in between. The CDR3 sequence is CASNYAKGPQYF. In DNA form, the CDR3 reads TGTGCCAGCAACTATGCGAAGGGCCCTCAGTACTTC.

Comment on this clone: This specimen includes other DNA sequences encoding the same CDR3. The gene calls are TRBV6-5 and TRBJ1-4, with 7 bases lining up with TRBD1. The germline CDR1 and CDR2 sequences are MNHEY and SVGAGI. CDR3 length equals 14 residues. V shed 6 bases, J shed 3 bases, and the junction held 4 bases outside the gene matches. The CDR3 DNA is TGTGCCAGCAGCCGGGACAGATCTAATGAAAAACTGTTTTTT. Amino acid sequence: CASSRDRSNEKLFF.